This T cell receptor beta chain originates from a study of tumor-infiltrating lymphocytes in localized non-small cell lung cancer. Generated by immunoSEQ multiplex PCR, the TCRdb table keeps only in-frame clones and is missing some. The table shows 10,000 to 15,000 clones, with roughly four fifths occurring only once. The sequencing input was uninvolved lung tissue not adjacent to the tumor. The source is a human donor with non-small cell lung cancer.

CDR3: CALSVSRVGFGYTF. Here the CDR3 DNA reads TGTGCCCTTTCGGTTTCCAGGGTTGGATTTGGCTACACCTTC. The V call is TRBV7-9, the J call TRBJ1-2; a weak D match, TRBD1 (5 bases). The CDR3 is 14 amino acids. Germline CDR1 and CDR2: SEHNR and FQNEAQ (reference sequence). V was shortened by 11 bases and J by 7 bases, with 23 bases between the two germline ends.